This T cell receptor beta chain originates from a study of spatial heterogeneity in lung cancer. At the level of the study: Alpha-chain detections were consistently fewer than beta-chain detections among the sequences. On average, each unique TCR and UMI combination appeared more than ten times in raw reads.

Time point here: sample taken at primary tumor resection. Material for sequencing was whole RNA from tumor, nontumor lung or frozen PBMC, left unsorted. Samples were donated by 72 untreated early-stage non-small cell lung cancer patients. Every TCR cDNA molecule bore a unique molecular identifier. TCRdb itself ran the 5' RACE reads through MiXCR, one entry per CDR3 protein. Of roughly 8,200 distinct CDR3 sequences in the sample, about 7.8% were seen once. Germline values: CDR1 SGHRS, CDR2 YFSETQ. The CDR3 is made up of 13 amino acids. The V gene lost 2 bases and the J gene lost 4 bases, with 7 bases spanning the gap. This clonotype was observed a few times.

This clonotype originated in a female donor with early-stage non-small cell lung cancer. This material consisted of PBMCs, taken at surgery. This sequence joins TRBV5-1 and TRBJ1-5; D is unclear. The CDR3: CASSFAENQPQHF. CDR3 bases: TGCGCCAGCAGCTTTGCTGAAAATCAGCCCCAGCATTTT.